These 16 T cell receptor beta chains came from one sample sequenced in a study of blood T cell repertoires in COVID-19. The table came from immunoSEQ multiplex PCR; TCRdb's copy has only in-frame clones and leaves some out. This sample has some 260,000 clones, with nearly 90% found just once. Input material: peripheral blood. Receptors were obtained from a woman in her 30s with acute or convalescent COVID-19.

The chain carries TRBV19 and TRBJ2-7; D is uncertain. The V gene lost 3 bases and the J gene lost 3 bases, with 12 bases spanning the gap. This CDR3 has 14 amino acids. The germline CDR1 and CDR2 sequences are LNHDA and SQIVND (reference sequence). CDR3 sequence reads: CASSIGHLGYEQYF. For the CDR3, the DNA is TGTGCCAGTAGTATCGGTCACCTTGGCTACGAGCAGTACTTC.

The chain has TRBV30 and TRBJ1-1; D gene ambiguous. Trimming pared 3 bases from V and 0 bases from J, leaving 14 bases between. This CDR3 contains 15 residues. Germline CDR1 reads GTSNPN; CDR2 reads SVGIG (reference sequence). The CDR3 nucleotides are TGTGCCTGGAGGGCTAGCGTGGGGATGAACACTGAAGCTTTCTTT. Protein: CAWRASVGMNTEAFF.

The chain has TRBV29-1 and TRBJ2-7; 8 bases agree with TRBD1. V shed 6 bases and J 4 bases; nucleotides not matched to a gene: 11. CDR3 length: 14 residues. The V gene's germline CDR1 is SQVTM and CDR2 ANQGSEA. CDR3 nucleotide sequence: TGCAGCGTGTGGGTCCAGGGGGCAAGGTACGAGCAGTACTTC. Protein product: CSVWVQGARYEQYF.

This clone was detected once. The chain has TRBV5-4 and TRBJ2-2; the match to TRBD2 covers 11 bases. CDR3 length: 17 amino acids. The V and J ends lost 4 bases and 8 bases, in that order; junction bases with no gene match: 13. The germline V gene has CDR1 SGHNT and CDR2 YYREEE (reference sequence). CDR3 in amino acids: CASSDPKASGRQGELFF. DNA of the CDR3: TGTGCCAGCAGCGATCCTAAGGCTAGCGGGAGGCAAGGGGAGCTGTTTTTT. Full variable domain (missing parts from reference TRBV5-4 and TRBJ2-2): ETGVTQSPTHLIKTRGQQVTLRCSSQSGHNTVSWYQQALGQGPQFIFQYYREEENGRGNFPPRFSGLQFPNYSSELNVNALELDDSALYLCASSDPKASGRQGELFFGEGSRLTVL.

The chain combines TRBV19 with TRBJ2-7; TRBD2 matches at 13 bases. The J segment lost 3 bases and the V segment lost 10 bases, leaving 3 bases of the junction unmatched. The CDR3 is 13 amino acids. CDR1 LNHDA and CDR2 SQIVND come from the germline V gene (reference sequence). CDR3 DNA: TGTGCCACCAGACTAGCGGGAGGCTACGAGCAGTACTTC. Protein product: CATRLAGGYEQYF.

This clone appeared once. The chain recombines TRBV11-3 with TRBJ2-1, with TRBD1 as a possible D gene (6 bases). The V and J ends lost 7 bases and 8 bases respectively, with 15 bases between them. This CDR3 is 13 amino acids long. The germline CDR1 and CDR2 sequences are SGHNT and YENEEA. DNA of the CDR3: TGTGCCAGCACCTTGGGTGGGGGCTATGAGCAGTTCTTC. This sequence encodes CASTLGGGYEQFF.

The chain uses TRBV12-3 or TRBV12-4 and TRBJ2-3, with TRBD1 matching over 8 bases. CDR3 size: 12 residues. Trimming cost V 0 bases and J 12 bases; bases outside gene matches: 2. This CDR3 reads CASSLAQGVQYF. As DNA, the CDR3 is TGTGCCAGCAGTTTAGCACAGGGGGTCCAGTATTTT.

This clone has more than one count but fewer than ten. The chain has TRBV7-9 and TRBJ1-1, with D hard to call. Between the trimmed V and J ends, which lost 3 bases and 5 bases, there was a span of 4 bases. The CDR3 sequence is 11 residues long. Germline assignment: CDR1 SEHNR and CDR2 FQNEAQ (reference sequence). For the CDR3, the DNA is TGTGCCAGCAGCTTTACTACTGAAGCTTTCTTT. It yields the protein CASSFTTEAFF.

V gene TRBV6-5 combines with J gene TRBJ1-4, with D perhaps TRBD1 (6 bases). The V gene lost 2 bases and the J gene lost 4 bases, with 11 bases spanning the gap. CDR1 and CDR2 (germline): MNHEY, SVGAGI. The CDR3 length is 15 residues. The CDR3 reads CASSYTGGINEKLFF. CDR3 sequence (DNA): TGTGCCAGCAGTTACACGGGGGGCATTAATGAAAAACTGTTTTTT.

The chain couples TRBV6-5 to TRBJ2-7; D might be TRBD2 (6 bases). The CDR3 consists of 14 residues. Trimming shortened V by 0 bases and J by 5 bases, and 11 bases separated the two germline ends. CDR1 is MNHEY, CDR2 SVGAGI, per germline. The CDR3 region is CASSYSLGGNEQYF. DNA for the CDR3: TGTGCCAGCAGTTACTCCCTGGGGGGTAACGAGCAGTACTTC.

This clone came up once. This sequence joins TRBV3-1 (or the pseudogene TRBV3-2) and TRBJ2-3, with TRBD2 matching 14 bases. V was pared by 9 bases and J by 7 bases, with 18 bases of the junction left unmatched. Germline assignment: CDR1 LGHDT and CDR2 YNNKEL (reference sequence). The CDR3 covers 18 residues. The CDR3 DNA sequence: TGTGCCAGACCAGGAGTTCCATCGACTAGCGGGAGGGCGCATACGCAGTATTTT. It specifies CARPGVPSTSGRAHTQYF.

The J gene is TRBJ1-3, the V gene TRBV30; D is unresolved. Germline loops: CDR1 GTSNPN, CDR2 SVGIG (reference sequence). This CDR3 has 14 residues. V was trimmed by 3 bases and J by 0 bases, leaving 9 bases between them. The CDR3, as DNA: TGTGCCTGGAGCTCCGGGATCTCTGGAAACACCATATATTTT. Protein product: CAWSSGISGNTIYF.

The CDR3 reads CASSPVTGDYGYTF. In DNA form, the CDR3 reads TGTGCCAGCTCACCAGTGACAGGAGATTATGGCTACACCTTC. The V call is TRBV18, the J call TRBJ1-2, with TRBD1 as a possible D gene (6 bases). Germline lookup yields CDR1 KGHSH and CDR2 LQKENI. With 2 bases removed from V and 5 bases from J, the gap between germline ends came to 12 bases. The CDR3 runs 14 residues.

The CDR3 here is CASSQVAFRRELFF. CDR3 nucleotide sequence: TGTGCCAGCAGCCAAGTCGCGTTCCGCCGGGAGCTGTTTTTT. The chain employs TRBV3-1 (or the pseudogene TRBV3-2) and TRBJ2-2; no clear D. The CDR3 runs to 14 residues. The V gene's germline CDR1 is LGHDT and CDR2 YNNKEL (reference sequence). V lost 1 base and J lost 9, with 12 bases in between.

J is TRBJ2-7 and V is TRBV7-3; 9 nucleotides agree with TRBD2. The germline gives CDR1 SGHTA, CDR2 FQGTGA. Trimming at V came to 2 bases and at J to 1 base, leaving 3 bases not matched to a gene. The CDR3 length is 15 residues. For the CDR3, the DNA is TGTGCCAGCAGCTTAGCGGGAGGGCCTTCCTACGAGCAGTACTTC. Translating gives CASSLAGGPSYEQYF.

The chain carries TRBV24-1 and TRBJ2-3, with TRBD2 identical over 13 bases. CDR1 is KGHDR and CDR2 is SFDVKD in the germline V gene. V lost 3 bases and J lost 12; bases outside the gene matches: 14. The CDR3 is 17 amino acids. This chain's CDR3 is CATSDLPLAGGLATQYF. DNA for the CDR3: TGTGCCACCAGTGATCTCCCACTAGCGGGAGGGCTTGCCACCCAGTATTTT.